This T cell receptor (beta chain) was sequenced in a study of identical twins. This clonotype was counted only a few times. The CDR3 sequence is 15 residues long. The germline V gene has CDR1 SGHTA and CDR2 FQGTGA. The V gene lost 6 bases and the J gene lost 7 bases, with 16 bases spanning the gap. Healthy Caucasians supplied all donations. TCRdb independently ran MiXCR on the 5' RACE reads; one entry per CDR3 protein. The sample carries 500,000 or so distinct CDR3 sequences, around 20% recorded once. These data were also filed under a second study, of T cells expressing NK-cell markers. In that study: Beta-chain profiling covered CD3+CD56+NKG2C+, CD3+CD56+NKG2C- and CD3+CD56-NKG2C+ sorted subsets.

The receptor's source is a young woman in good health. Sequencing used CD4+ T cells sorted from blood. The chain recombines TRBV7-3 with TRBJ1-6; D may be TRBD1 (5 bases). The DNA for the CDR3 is TGTGCCAGCAGTCGGGACTCCTGGGGAAATTCACCCCTCCACTTT. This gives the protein CASSRDSWGNSPLHF.